This TCR beta chain was documented in a study of T cells in localized non-small cell lung cancer (dated by TCRdb to 2018 to 2020). Some background on the complete study: Comparing tumors with uninvolved tumor-adjacent lungs, the study looked at the T cell repertoires of roughly 250 patients with early-stage NSCLC. All 250 or so NSCLC patients in the cohort were treatment-naive and had localized lung tumors that were resected. Of the NSCLC patients, roughly 130 were male and approximately 100 were female, and the mean age was approximately 66 years.

Paper-wide results and their limitations: Longer overall survival was associated with higher blood T cell density, whereas shorter survival was associated with higher adjacent-lung clonality. Of the top 100 tumor clones, a median of about 53 were detected in paired uninvolved adjacent lung; under 35 were also among that lung's top 100. Because the study design was exploratory, TCR variables were selected using unadjusted p-values without false-discovery rate correction. Uninvolved tumor-adjacent lung showed the highest T cell clonality, higher than tumor, which suggests more focused antigenic responses in the uninvolved tumor-adjacent lung. Because multi-region sequencing of the tumors was not done, intratumor heterogeneity could not be ruled out.

The immunoSEQ Assay was used to sequence TCR beta CDR3 regions from DNA. Per the source publication's procedure: To compute T cell density, TCR beta template counts were normalized to usable DNA, which was estimated by amplifying housekeeping genes. Using the preseqR package, richness was estimated by extrapolating to 120,000 templates for tissue samples and 400,000 templates for PBMC samples. Clonality was defined by subtracting Pielou's evenness from one. To identify tissue-enriched TCRs, differential abundance testing was run on productive amino-acid clonotypes with a minimum total count of 5 and an alpha of 0.1. The Jaccard Index and the Morisita Overlap Index were used to measure how much the repertoires overlapped between compartments. GLIPH grouped TCR beta CDR3s together with public tetramer-defined viral CDR3s, and a viral motif had to include at least three viral sequences and also show V-gene enrichment. TCRdb re-hosts the immuneACCESS table, in-frame sequences only. Its copies lack some clones; in the studies checked, an unresolved V gene accounts for under half of them, and the cause for the rest is not known. The V and J calls and the clone size are those of that table, but D and trimming were determined from the DNA. The sample profile shows tens of thousands of clones; about 91% of them were found once. The ten biggest clones cover roughly 9% of the sample.

Per the germline V gene (reference sequence), MNHEY is the CDR1 and SMNVEV is the CDR2. Trimming removed 8 bases from V and 0 bases from J, leaving 10 bases between the germline ends. From cysteine to phenylalanine, the CDR3 is 13 amino acids long. CDR3 DNA is the only sequence kept; it has 39 bases, read in frame from the first base. At diagnosis, tumor, uninvolved tumor-adjacent lung and peripheral blood were collected and then preserved as a mix of FFPE and fresh-frozen material. Blood samples were analyzed as peripheral blood mononuclear cells for TCR repertoire profiling. In regard to this clone: The antigen it recognizes is unknown. No much larger clone exists at a distance of one base, and base qualities are not known.

Here the sequenced sample was peripheral blood mononuclear cells, taken before any cancer treatment. This sequence uses TRBV27 and TRBJ1-2; a confident D gene designation cannot be given. The receptor was isolated from a woman aged 35-70 years with stage III lung adenocarcinoma. The CDR3 corresponds to CASAVASNYGYTF. The base sequence is TGTGCCAGCGCGGTAGCCTCTAACTATGGCTACACCTTC.